This T cell receptor (beta chain) originates from a study of tumor-infiltrating lymphocytes in oesophageal squamous cell carcinoma. One entry per CDR3 protein results from TCRdb running MiXCR on the PCR reads. The repertoire includes 21,000 or so distinct CDR3 sequences, under 40% of them detected once, and approximately 40% sits in the top ten. This CDR3 contains 13 residues. V was shortened by 6 bases and J by 2 bases, with 13 bases between the two germline ends. CDR1 and CDR2 (germline): DFQATT, SNEGSKA (reference sequence). The material sequenced was esophageal tumor tissue. The chain couples TRBV20-1 to TRBJ1-1; a weak D match, TRBD1 (6 bases). This receptor was identified in a male donor with esophageal squamous cell carcinoma. CDR3 region: CSALRQANTEAFF. The CDR3 DNA follows: TGCAGTGCCCTCCGACAGGCCAACACTGAAGCTTTCTTT.